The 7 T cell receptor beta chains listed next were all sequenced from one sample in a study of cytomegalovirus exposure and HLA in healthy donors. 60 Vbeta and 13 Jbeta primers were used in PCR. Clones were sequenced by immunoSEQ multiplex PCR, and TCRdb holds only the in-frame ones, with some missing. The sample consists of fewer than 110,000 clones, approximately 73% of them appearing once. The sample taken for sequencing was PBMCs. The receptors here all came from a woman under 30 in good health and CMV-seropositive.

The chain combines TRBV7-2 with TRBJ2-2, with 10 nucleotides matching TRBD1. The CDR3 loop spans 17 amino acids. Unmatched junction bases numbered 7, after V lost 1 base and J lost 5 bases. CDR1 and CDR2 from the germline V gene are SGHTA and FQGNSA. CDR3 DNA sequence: TGTGCCAGCAGCTTAGAGGGGACAGGGGTCCTTACCGGGGAGCTGTTTTTT. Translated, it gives CASSLEGTGVLTGELFF.

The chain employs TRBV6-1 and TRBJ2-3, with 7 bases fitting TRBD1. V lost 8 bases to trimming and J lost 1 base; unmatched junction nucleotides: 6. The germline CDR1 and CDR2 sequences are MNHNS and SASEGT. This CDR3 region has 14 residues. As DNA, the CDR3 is TGTGCCAGCCAGGGACAGTTTCGCACAGATACGCAGTATTTT. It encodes CASQGQFRTDTQYF.

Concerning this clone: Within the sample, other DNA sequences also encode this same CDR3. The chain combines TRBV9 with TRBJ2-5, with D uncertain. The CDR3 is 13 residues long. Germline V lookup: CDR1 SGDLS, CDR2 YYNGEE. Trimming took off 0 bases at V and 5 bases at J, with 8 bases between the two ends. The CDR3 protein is CASSVGGRETQYF. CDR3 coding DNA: TGTGCCAGCAGCGTAGGCGGTAGGGAGACCCAGTACTTC.

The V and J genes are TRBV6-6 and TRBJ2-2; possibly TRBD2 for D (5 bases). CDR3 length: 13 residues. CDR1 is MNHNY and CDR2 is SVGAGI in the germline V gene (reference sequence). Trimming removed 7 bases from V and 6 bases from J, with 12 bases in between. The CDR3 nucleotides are TGTGCCAGCACCCAACTAGGCCCCGGGGAGCTGTTTTTT. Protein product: CASTQLGPGELFF.

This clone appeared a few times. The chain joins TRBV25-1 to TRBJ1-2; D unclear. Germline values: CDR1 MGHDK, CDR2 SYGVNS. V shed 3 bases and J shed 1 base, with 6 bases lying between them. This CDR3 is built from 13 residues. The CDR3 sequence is CASSDPFNYGYTF. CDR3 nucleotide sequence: TGTGCCAGCAGTGATCCTTTTAACTATGGCTACACCTTC.

The CDR3 region is CASRATGYEQYF. DNA for the CDR3: TGTGCCAGCAGAGCTACAGGGTACGAGCAGTACTTC. The chain joins TRBV6-1 to TRBJ2-7; perhaps TRBD1 as D (6 bases). CDR3 length: 12 residues. V lost 6 bases and J 4 bases, leaving 10 bases between the germline ends. Per germline, CDR1 MNHNS and CDR2 SASEGT.

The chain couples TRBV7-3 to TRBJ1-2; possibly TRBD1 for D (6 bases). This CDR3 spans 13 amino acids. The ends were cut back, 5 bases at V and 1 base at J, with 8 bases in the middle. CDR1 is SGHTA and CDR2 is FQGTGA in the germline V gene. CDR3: CASSIGGNYGYTF. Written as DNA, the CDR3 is TGTGCCAGCAGCATAGGGGGTAACTATGGCTACACCTTC. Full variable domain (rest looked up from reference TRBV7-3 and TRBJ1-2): GAGVSQTPSNKVTEKGKYVELRCDPISGHTALYWYRQSLGQGPEFLIYFQGTGAADDSGLPNDRFFAVRPEGSVSTLKIQRTERGDSAVYLCASSIGGNYGYTFGSGTRLTVV.